These T cell receptor beta chains were read from a single sample in a study of OX40 agonist ivuxolimab in advanced cancers. Libraries were prepared by immunoSEQ multiplex PCR; TCRdb keeps only in-frame clonotypes and omits some of them. The sample lists about 61,000 clones, less than 90% occurring once. The sequencing here drew on CD4+ or CD8+ T cells sorted from blood, taken in a trial of the OX40 agonist ivuxolimab. The receptors come from an adult with an advanced solid tumor such as melanoma, head and neck, liver or kidney cancer. Both conserved end residues are trimmed from each CDR3.

TRBV7-2	TRBJ2-4	ASSETSGAIKNIQY
TRBV7-6	TRBJ1-2	ASSETGDYGYT
TRBV5-1	TRBJ2-7	ASSQGLAPRYEQY
TRBV28	TRBJ1-2	ASSLWGAGGYT
TRBV5-4	TRBJ2-5	ASSLSGTAQETQY
TRBV11-3	TRBJ2-5	ASSLEFGEETQY
TRBV7-2	TRBJ1-2	ASSFPIGTGNGYT
TRBV7-2	TRBJ2-3	ASSLVASGGSSTDTQY
TRBV18	TRBJ2-1	ASSPSSSYNEQF
TRBV6-5	TRBJ1-5	ASSYSGYEGQPQH
TRBV7-8	TRBJ1-2	ASSLSPGGIYGYT
TRBV7-9	TRBJ2-2	ASSWGDYRTGELF
TRBV5-4	TRBJ2-7	ASSRWASGGEQY
TRBV28	TRBJ1-3	ASRPGSGNTIY
TRBV6-5	TRBJ2-7	ASTTPGGDEQY
TRBV7-2	TRBJ1-1	ASSRYPGQGAREAEAF
TRBV5-6	TRBJ2-7	ASMFVRGSSEQY
TRBV19	TRBJ2-3	ATAGGADTQY
TRBV28	TRBJ1-2	ASSSQYYGYT
TRBV11-2	TRBJ1-3	ASSLGAGSARNTIY
TRBV7-9	TRBJ1-2	ASSLIQGANYGYT
TRBV30	TRBJ1-4	AWSMTGEEAKLF
TRBV7-2	TRBJ2-2	ASSPRTSGGTGELF
TRBV28	TRBJ1-2	ASSYGYGYT
TRBV4-2	TRBJ1-6	ASSQDLGGSYNSPLH
TRBV2	TRBJ2-2	ASTADTGELF
TRBV11-2	TRBJ1-2	ASSAGRDYGYT
TRBV10-3	TRBJ2-7	AMSQWSDREQY